The 32 T cell receptor beta chains below were found in one sample sequenced in a study of glioma-infiltrating T cells after dendritic cell vaccination (dated by TCRdb to the mid-2010s). Libraries were constructed by the immunoSEQ multiplex PCR assay. TCRdb stores this immuneACCESS table with in-frame sequences only. Part of the clones is absent; in the studies checked, under half of the shortfall reflects unresolved V genes, and no reason is known for the rest. In all, the sample holds about 73,000 clones, and 82% of those were seen once. In total, the top ten clones hold 2.1% of the sample. Sequences were derived from blood, sampled before dendritic cell vaccination. The receptor source for this set is a human donor with glioblastoma.

The J gene is TRBJ2-1, the V gene TRBV7-9, with 10 bases lining up with TRBD2. In germline, CDR1 is SEHNR, CDR2 FQNEAQ (reference sequence). V shed 4 bases, J shed 8 bases, and the junction held 17 bases outside the gene matches. The CDR3 has 18 residues. This CDR3 is CASSSHTKAGGTGHEQFF. CDR3 bases: TGTGCCAGCAGCTCCCATACCAAAGCGGGAGGGACTGGCCATGAGCAGTTCTTC.

This sequence joins TRBV2 and TRBJ2-2; 11 bases are a match to TRBD2. The CDR3 is made up of 15 amino acids. V was clipped by 6 bases and J by 0 bases; unmatched bases: 0. From germline, CDR1 is SNHLY and CDR2 FYNNEI. CDR3 sequence: CASRLAGANTGELFF. In DNA form, the CDR3 reads TGTGCCAGCAGACTAGCGGGAGCGAACACCGGGGAGCTGTTTTTT.

The chain combines TRBV18 with TRBJ2-7; a possible D gene is TRBD1 (5 bases). Per germline, CDR1 KGHSH and CDR2 LQKENI. The CDR3 totals 13 residues. V lost 4 bases and J 1 base, leaving 8 bases between the germline ends. CDR3 sequence reads: CASSQDRSYEQYF. DNA for the CDR3: TGTGCCAGCTCACAAGACAGATCCTACGAGCAGTACTTC.

The genes are TRBV5-1 and TRBJ2-7; 10 bases match TRBD2. Germline assignment: CDR1 SGHRS and CDR2 YFSETQ. The CDR3 totals 16 residues. With V trimmed by 3 bases and J by 7 bases, 13 bases remained unmatched. DNA for the CDR3: TGCGCCAGCAGCTCATCCGGGACTAGCGTGCGAGGGGAGCAGTACTTC. Its translation is CASSSSGTSVRGEQYF.

This clone has only one observation. The rearrangement links TRBV29-1 to TRBJ2-2; D might be TRBD1 (5 bases). The V and J ends lost 4 bases and 6 bases respectively, with 9 bases between them. Germline CDR1 and CDR2: SQVTM and ANQGSEA. The CDR3 extends over 12 amino acids. DNA of the CDR3: TGCAGCGTTGGGACACCTCCCGGGGAGCTGTTTTTT. Translating it yields CSVGTPPGELFF.

This rearrangement joins TRBV7-3 to TRBJ2-5; D uncertain. Germline V gene lookup returns CDR1 SGHTA and CDR2 FQGTGA. V dropped 6 bases and J dropped 4 bases, with 15 bases sitting between them. This CDR3 has 14 amino acids. The CDR3: CASSSGLSGETQYF. In nucleotides, the CDR3 is TGTGCCAGCAGTTCGGGTCTCTCGGGAGAGACCCAGTACTTC.

The chain employs TRBV9 and TRBJ2-7, with D tentatively TRBD2 (5 bases). The CDR3 covers 15 residues. V lost 2 bases to trimming and J lost 3 bases, with 15 bases between them. Germline CDR1 and CDR2: SGDLS and YYNGEE. CDR3 sequence: CASSVSSGEGYEQYF. The CDR3 DNA is TGTGCCAGCAGCGTCAGTTCGGGTGAGGGCTACGAGCAGTACTTC. Full variable domain (missing parts from reference TRBV9 and TRBJ2-7): DSGVTQTPKHLITATGQRVTLRCSPRSGDLSVYWYQQSLDQGLQFLIQYYNGEERAKGNILERFSAQQFPDLHSELNLSSLELGDSALYFCASSVSSGEGYEQYFGPGTRLTVT.

The V and J genes are TRBV19 and TRBJ2-3; D call uncertain. The CDR3 length is 14 residues. Trimming cost V 5 bases and J 0 bases, with 9 bases left between them. The germline gives CDR1 LNHDA, CDR2 SQIVND (reference sequence). The CDR3 region is CASSPSASTDTQYF. The CDR3 coding sequence is TGTGCCAGTAGTCCCAGCGCTAGCACAGATACGCAGTATTTT.

The rearrangement joins TRBV28 to TRBJ1-2; the D is unclear. This CDR3 spans 12 amino acids. V was cut by 3 bases and J by 8 bases, with 10 bases left in between. Germline CDR1 and CDR2: MDHEN and SYDVKM. The CDR3 sequence: CASSFLGFGYTF. The DNA of the CDR3 is TGTGCCAGCAGTTTTCTGGGCTTCGGCTACACCTTC.

V usage is TRBV18 and J usage is TRBJ1-2; TRBD1 agrees at 7 bases. The germline gives CDR1 KGHSH, CDR2 LQKENI. The CDR3 extends over 16 amino acids. The trim removed 1 base at V and 0 bases at J, leaving 5 bases unmatched. The CDR3 loop reads CASSPLSGQSNYGYTF. In DNA form, the CDR3 reads TGTGCCAGCTCACCACTTTCGGGACAGTCTAACTATGGCTACACCTTC.

This chain links TRBV7-3 with TRBJ2-3; 9 nucleotides match TRBD1. Losses at the gene ends were 1 base for V and 5 bases for J; bases not matched to a gene: 10. CDR3 length equals 17 residues. Germline CDR1 and CDR2: SGHTA and FQGTGA. The CDR3 loop reads CASSLISGTGYGDTQYF. The CDR3 DNA reads TGTGCCAGCAGCTTAATATCCGGGACAGGGTACGGAGATACGCAGTATTTT.

About this clone itself: Other DNA sequences from this sample encode an identical CDR3 as well. This chain links TRBV5-1 with TRBJ1-5, with 8 positions matching TRBD1. The CDR3 totals 15 residues. V lost 0 bases and J lost 3; bases outside the gene matches: 2. CDR1 and CDR2 from the germline V gene are SGHRS and YFSETQ. CDR3 region: CASSLETGDNQPQHF. CDR3 nucleotide sequence: TGCGCCAGCAGCTTGGAGACAGGGGACAATCAGCCCCAGCATTTT.

V gene TRBV10-1 combines with J gene TRBJ2-1, with 14 nucleotides matching TRBD2. With V trimmed by 3 bases and J by 6 bases, 4 bases remained unmatched. The CDR3 is 16 amino acids. The V gene's germline CDR1 is WNHNN and CDR2 SYGVQD (reference sequence). The CDR3 DNA is TGCGCCAGCAGTGATCTAGGGACTAGCGGGAGCAATGAGCAGTTCTTC. Encoded protein: CASSDLGTSGSNEQFF.

Only one count was recorded for this clone. The chain has TRBV7-2 and TRBJ2-1; 8 bases fit TRBD1. Per germline, CDR1 SGHTA and CDR2 FQGNSA. The J segment lost 10 bases and the V segment lost 5 bases, leaving 4 bases of the junction unmatched. The CDR3 runs to 12 residues. CDR3 region: CASSPYRGEQFF. The CDR3 nucleotides read TGTGCCAGCAGCCCCTACAGGGGGGAGCAGTTCTTC.

This clone was seen just once. The rearrangement joins TRBV14 to TRBJ2-7, with a tentative D call TRBD2 (6 bases). V gave up 1 base and J gave up 7 bases, with 14 bases separating them. Germline values: CDR1 SGHDN, CDR2 FVKESK. The CDR3 length is 14 residues. The CDR3 region is CASSQGGGAREQYV. CDR3 DNA sequence: TGTGCCAGCAGCCAAGGCGGCGGGGCGAGGGAGCAGTACGTC.

This chain uses TRBV19 with TRBJ2-1; TRBD1 is a possible D gene (6 bases). The ends were cut back, 6 bases at V and 10 bases at J, with 16 bases in the middle. Germline CDR1 LNHDA, CDR2 SQIVND (reference sequence). This CDR3 spans 13 amino acids. The CDR3 region has the DNA TGTGCCAGTAGCCTGGAGACAGGTCTGGAGCAGTTCTTC. It is translated as CASSLETGLEQFF.

The gene calls are TRBV5-4 and TRBJ1-3, with 7 bases aligning to TRBD1. Trimming removed 4 bases from V and 4 bases from J; junction bases left unmatched: 11. The CDR3 extends over 16 amino acids. Germline V gene data show CDR1 as SGHNT and CDR2 as YYREEE (reference sequence). The CDR3 DNA sequence: TGTGCCAGCAGCCGGCGGGACCAGGGGGACGGAAACACCATATATTTT. It yields the protein CASSRRDQGDGNTIYF.

In its sample, this clone was seen once. The chain joins TRBV6-5 to TRBJ2-7; 7 nucleotides align to TRBD2. V gave up 4 bases and J gave up 5 bases; unmatched junction bases: 8. This CDR3 has 14 residues. Germline lookup yields CDR1 MNHEY and CDR2 SVGAGI. The CDR3 spells CASSSREGLNEQYV. In DNA form, the CDR3 reads TGTGCCAGCAGTTCGAGGGAGGGACTCAACGAGCAGTACGTC.

The V call is TRBV7-6, the J call TRBJ2-2; D may be TRBD2 (5 bases). Germline CDR1 SGHVS, CDR2 FNYEAQ. The CDR3 contains 16 residues. Trimming stripped 3 bases from V and 3 bases from J, with 14 bases between. The DNA of the CDR3 is TGTGCCAGCAGCTTCTTCGGAGGTGGGGACACCGGGGAGCTGTTTTTT. This codes for CASSFFGGGDTGELFF.

This clone was counted a few times. This chain uses TRBV6-6 with TRBJ1-1; D gene unclear. Germline loops: CDR1 MNHNY, CDR2 SVGAGI (reference sequence). This CDR3 has 13 amino acids. Trimming pared 5 bases from V and 1 base from J, leaving 8 bases between. CDR3 nucleotides: TGTGCCAGCAGTCCACAGACGAACACTGAAGCTTTCTTT. This codes for CASSPQTNTEAFF.

In DNA, the CDR3 is TGTGCCAGCAGCCAGCTAGCGGGAAGTGCCGGGGAGCTGTTTTTT. Translating gives CASSQLAGSAGELFF. J is TRBJ2-2 and V is TRBV4-2, with TRBD2 matching over 9 bases. Trimming removed 3 bases from V and 6 bases from J; junction bases left unmatched: 5. Germline V gene data show CDR1 as LGHNA and CDR2 as YNFKEQ. The CDR3 contains 15 residues.

This chain connects TRBV7-9 to TRBJ2-6; D is possibly TRBD2 (5 bases). This CDR3 has 16 residues. Trimming removed 3 bases at V and 1 base at J, with 10 bases between. From germline, CDR1 is SEHNR and CDR2 FQNEAQ (reference sequence). As DNA, the CDR3 is TGTGCCAGCAGCTTGGTCGGGAAATCTGGGGCCAACGTCCTGACTTTC. Its protein is CASSLVGKSGANVLTF.

The rearrangement uses TRBV13 and TRBJ2-4; D might be TRBD2 (5 bases). V lost 1 base to trimming and J lost 2 bases, with 6 bases between them. Germline V lookup: CDR1 PRHDT, CDR2 FYEKMQ (reference sequence). This CDR3 region has 14 residues. CDR3 nucleotides: TGTGCCAGCAGCTTAGCGGGGTCCAAAAACATTCAGTACTTC. Translating it yields CASSLAGSKNIQYF.

The gene calls are TRBV7-8 and TRBJ2-1; 8 bases are a match to TRBD2. The CDR3 contains 15 residues. V lost 6 bases to trimming and J lost 0 bases; unmatched junction nucleotides: 4. From germline, CDR1 is SGHVS and CDR2 FQNEAQ. CDR3 amino acids: CASRLLAASYNEQFF. The CDR3 DNA reads as TGTGCCAGCAGACTACTAGCGGCCTCCTACAATGAGCAGTTCTTC.

This clone was counted only a few times. The rearrangement joins TRBV5-4 to TRBJ2-7; D gene unclear. CDR1 is SGHNT and CDR2 is YYREEE in the germline V gene (reference sequence). The germline V and J ends were trimmed by 2 bases and 5 bases, with 5 bases remaining between them. The CDR3 extends over 11 amino acids. CDR3 protein: CASSFFNEQYF. In DNA, the CDR3 is TGTGCCAGCAGCTTTTTCAACGAGCAGTACTTC.

V is TRBV7-8 and J is TRBJ1-6; maybe TRBD1 (5 bases). Trimming pared 5 bases from V and 7 bases from J, leaving 15 bases between. The CDR3 totals 15 residues. The germline CDR1 and CDR2 sequences are SGHVS and FQNEAQ. The CDR3 sequence: CASSPPGGVNSPLHF. CDR3 coding DNA: TGTGCCAGCAGCCCGCCCGGGGGTGTCAATTCACCCCTCCACTTT.

CDR3 loop: CASSAKGGDRVGPGHGYTF. DNA of the CDR3: TGTGCCAGCAGTGCAAAGGGGGGGGACAGGGTTGGCCCTGGCCATGGCTACACCTTC. This rearrangement joins TRBV6-4 to TRBJ1-2; 9 nucleotides agree with TRBD1. Germline loops: CDR1 MRHNA, CDR2 SNTAGT. This CDR3 contains 19 residues. The trim removed 4 bases at V and 6 bases at J, leaving 21 bases unmatched.

The rearrangement uses TRBV7-2 and TRBJ2-5, with D hard to call. The V end was cut by 1 base, the J end by 5 bases, with 14 bases between. Germline V gene lookup returns CDR1 SGHTA and CDR2 FQGNSA. This CDR3 is 15 amino acids long. CDR3 nucleotides: TGTGCCAGCAGCTTAGGTGATCCGTTCCAGGAGACCCAGTACTTC. Translation: CASSLGDPFQETQYF.

The J gene is TRBJ2-2, the V gene TRBV6-1; D possibly corresponds to TRBD2 (7 bases). Germline V gives CDR1 MNHNS, CDR2 SASEGT. This CDR3 has 14 residues. Deletions cut 7 bases from V and 6 bases from J, with 15 bases between. The CDR3 region has the DNA TGTGCCAGCACAATACGAGGGGGGGCCGGGGAGCTGTTTTTT. It translates to CASTIRGGAGELFF.

V is TRBV5-1 and J is TRBJ1-1; D is unclear. The CDR3 sequence is 17 residues long. V dropped 4 bases and J dropped 0 bases, with 19 bases sitting between them. Germline CDR1 SGHRS, CDR2 YFSETQ. The CDR3 nucleotides read TGCGCCAGCAGCGCATGGCGGGGAGGAAACATGAACACTGAAGCTTTCTTT. It translates to CASSAWRGGNMNTEAFF.

The rearrangement joins TRBV4-2 to TRBJ2-1; TRBD2 agrees at 9 bases. V was pared by 4 bases and J by 16 bases, with 11 bases of the junction left unmatched. From germline, CDR1 is LGHNA and CDR2 YNFKEQ. The CDR3 length is 13 residues. The DNA of the CDR3 is TGTGCCAGCAGCCCGGCACTAGCGGGCCGCATTTTCTTC. This sequence encodes CASSPALAGRIFF.

V gene TRBV19 combines with J gene TRBJ2-5, with D possibly being TRBD1 (6 bases). This CDR3 contains 14 residues. V lost 5 bases and J lost 2, with 12 bases in between. Germline V gene lookup returns CDR1 LNHDA and CDR2 SQIVND (reference sequence). In DNA, the CDR3 is TGTGCCAGTAGTGAGGGGACAACACAAGAGACCCAGTACTTC. Protein sequence: CASSEGTTQETQYF.